This is a list of T cell receptor beta chains from one sample in a study of T cells in Graves' hyperthyroidism and ophthalmopathy. TCRdb reprocessed the multiplex PCR reads with MiXCR, giving one entry per CDR3 protein. Of roughly 200,000 distinct CDR3 sequences detected, 18% appear once; the ten largest clones hold around 43%. Sequencing used blood. The receptors stem from a middle-aged man with Graves' hyperthyroidism. CDR3s include the opening cysteine and the closing phenylalanine or tryptophan. The D gene is left open where the match is weak. Clone size is given for some rows only: seen once, a few or many times, or a class if the clone is expanded.

abundance	j_gene	d_gene	v_gene	CDR3aa	CDR3nt
many	TRBJ2-5	TRBD2	TRBV7-2	CASSPGTSDPETQYF	TGTGCCAGCAGCCCAGGGACTAGCGATCCAGAGACCCAGTACTTC
many	TRBJ2-3	TRBD1	TRBV6-2/TRBV6-3	CASSHRDRRVNTQYF	TGTGCCAGCAGCCACAGGGACAGGAGAGTTAATACGCAGTATTTT
many	TRBJ1-6	TRBD1	TRBV10-3	CASRTGDGNSPLHF	TGTGCCAGCCGGACAGGGGATGGTAATTCACCCCTCCACTTT
many	TRBJ2-3	TRBD1	TRBV6-1	CASSPLWGQATTDTQYF	TGTGCCAGCAGCCCCCTTTGGGGACAGGCGACCACAGATACGCAGTATTTT
many	TRBJ1-1	TRBD1	TRBV2	CASSDGTGDRTEAFF	TGTGCCAGCAGTGATGGGACAGGGGACCGCACTGAAGCTTTCTTT
.	TRBJ2-1	TRBD2	TRBV7-9	CASSLPAGVYNEQFF	TGTGCCAGCAGCCTCCCGGCGGGAGTGTACAATGAGCAGTTCTTC
few	TRBJ1-2	.	TRBV6-2/TRBV6-3	CASSYYREENSYTF	TGTGCCAGCAGTTACTACAGGGAGGAGAATAGCTACACCTTC
many	TRBJ2-1	.	TRBV6-1	CASRRDGSSYNEQFF	TGTGCCAGCAGACGCGACGGGAGCTCCTACAATGAGCAGTTCTTC
few	TRBJ1-2	.	TRBV12-3/TRBV12-4	CASSSETYGYTF	TGTGCCAGCAGTTCGGAGACGTATGGCTACACCTTC
many	TRBJ2-1	.	TRBV2	CASTDRTSNNEQFF	TGTGCCAGCACAGATAGGACAAGCAACAATGAGCAGTTCTTC
many	TRBJ2-2	TRBD2	TRBV19	CASSAGAGDTGELFF	TGTGCCAGTAGTGCGGGAGCGGGGGACACCGGGGAGCTGTTTTTT
many	TRBJ2-1	TRBD2	TRBV20-1	CSAREFRAGGYNEQFF	TGCAGTGCTAGAGAATTTAGGGCGGGGGGTTACAATGAGCAGTTCTTC
.	TRBJ2-2	.	TRBV18	CASSPIWGSGELFF	TGTGCCAGCTCACCAATTTGGGGATCCGGGGAGCTGTTTTTT
few	TRBJ2-5	TRBD1	TRBV5-4	CASKSGQLQETQYF	TGTGCCAGCAAGTCGGGACAGCTTCAAGAGACCCAGTACTTC
.	TRBJ2-7	TRBD2	TRBV12-3/TRBV12-4	CASSTRTSGRRRYEQYF	TGTGCCAGCAGTACTCGGACTAGCGGGAGGAGACGGTACGAGCAGTACTTC
few	TRBJ1-2	.	TRBV14	CASSQGNSYGYTF	TGTGCCAGCAGCCAAGGGAACAGCTATGGCTACACCTTC
few	TRBJ1-3	.	TRBV4-3	CASSQDAYSGNTIYF	TGCGCCAGCAGCCAAGATGCATACTCTGGAAACACCATATATTTT
many	TRBJ2-3	.	TRBV5-1	CASSLGDTQYF	TGTGCCAGCAGCTTAGGAGATACGCAGTATTTT
few	TRBJ2-7	.	TRBV7-3	CASSVGADSYEQYF	TGTGCCAGCAGCGTAGGGGCGGACTCCTACGAGCAGTACTTC
many	TRBJ2-3	.	TRBV5-4	CASSPGPNGGDTQYF	TGTGCCAGCAGCCCTGGGCCAAATGGGGGAGATACGCAGTATTTT
many	TRBJ2-5	.	TRBV30	CAWSVVGGAGETQYF	TGTGCCTGGTCGGTTGTCGGGGGAGCCGGAGAGACCCAGTACTTC
few	TRBJ2-7	.	TRBV10-2	CASSGAGLSYEQYF	TGCGCCAGCAGTGGTGCAGGGCTCTCCTACGAGCAGTACTTC
many	TRBJ2-1	TRBD2	TRBV11-2	CASSLWRGNNEQFF	TGTGCCAGCAGCTTATGGCGGGGGAACAATGAGCAGTTCTTC
.	TRBJ2-5	TRBD2	TRBV28	CASSLIRLAGHGGETQYF	TGTGCCAGCAGTTTAATTCGGCTAGCGGGACATGGCGGGGAGACCCAGTACTTC
many	TRBJ2-2	.	TRBV5-1	CASSQDHTNTGELFF	TGCGCCAGCAGCCAGGACCACACGAACACCGGGGAGCTGTTTTTT
.	TRBJ2-7	TRBD1	TRBV29-1	CSARRQGAYEQYF	TGCAGCGCCCGAAGGCAGGGGGCCTACGAGCAGTACTTC
.	TRBJ1-2	TRBD1	TRBV28	CASREQGLSSYTF	TGTGCCAGCAGAGAACAGGGGTTGTCTAGCTACACCTTC
many	TRBJ1-2	TRBD1	TRBV7-9	CASSPTGYYGYTF	TGTGCCAGCAGCCCGACAGGGTACTATGGCTACACCTTC
many	TRBJ2-3	TRBD2	TRBV28	CASSSIPSGGFTDTQYF	TGTGCCAGCAGTTCCATCCCGAGCGGGGGGTTCACAGATACGCAGTATTTT
many	TRBJ2-1	.	TRBV13	CASSLALSDPGDEQFF	TGTGCCAGCAGCTTAGCTCTTAGCGACCCAGGGGATGAGCAGTTCTTC
.	TRBJ2-2	TRBD2	TRBV5-1	CASSSRLAGGLNTGGLFF	TGCGCCAGCAGCTCCCGACTAGCGGGGGGCTTGAACACCGGGGGGCTGTTTTTT
many	TRBJ2-5	TRBD2	TRBV20-1	CSATIGGETQYF	TGCAGTGCCACGATCGGGGGGGAGACCCAGTACTTC
.	TRBJ2-1	TRBD2	TRBV11-3	CASSPPREADEQFF	TGTGCCAGCAGCCCTCCCCGGGAGGCCGATGAGCAGTTCTTC